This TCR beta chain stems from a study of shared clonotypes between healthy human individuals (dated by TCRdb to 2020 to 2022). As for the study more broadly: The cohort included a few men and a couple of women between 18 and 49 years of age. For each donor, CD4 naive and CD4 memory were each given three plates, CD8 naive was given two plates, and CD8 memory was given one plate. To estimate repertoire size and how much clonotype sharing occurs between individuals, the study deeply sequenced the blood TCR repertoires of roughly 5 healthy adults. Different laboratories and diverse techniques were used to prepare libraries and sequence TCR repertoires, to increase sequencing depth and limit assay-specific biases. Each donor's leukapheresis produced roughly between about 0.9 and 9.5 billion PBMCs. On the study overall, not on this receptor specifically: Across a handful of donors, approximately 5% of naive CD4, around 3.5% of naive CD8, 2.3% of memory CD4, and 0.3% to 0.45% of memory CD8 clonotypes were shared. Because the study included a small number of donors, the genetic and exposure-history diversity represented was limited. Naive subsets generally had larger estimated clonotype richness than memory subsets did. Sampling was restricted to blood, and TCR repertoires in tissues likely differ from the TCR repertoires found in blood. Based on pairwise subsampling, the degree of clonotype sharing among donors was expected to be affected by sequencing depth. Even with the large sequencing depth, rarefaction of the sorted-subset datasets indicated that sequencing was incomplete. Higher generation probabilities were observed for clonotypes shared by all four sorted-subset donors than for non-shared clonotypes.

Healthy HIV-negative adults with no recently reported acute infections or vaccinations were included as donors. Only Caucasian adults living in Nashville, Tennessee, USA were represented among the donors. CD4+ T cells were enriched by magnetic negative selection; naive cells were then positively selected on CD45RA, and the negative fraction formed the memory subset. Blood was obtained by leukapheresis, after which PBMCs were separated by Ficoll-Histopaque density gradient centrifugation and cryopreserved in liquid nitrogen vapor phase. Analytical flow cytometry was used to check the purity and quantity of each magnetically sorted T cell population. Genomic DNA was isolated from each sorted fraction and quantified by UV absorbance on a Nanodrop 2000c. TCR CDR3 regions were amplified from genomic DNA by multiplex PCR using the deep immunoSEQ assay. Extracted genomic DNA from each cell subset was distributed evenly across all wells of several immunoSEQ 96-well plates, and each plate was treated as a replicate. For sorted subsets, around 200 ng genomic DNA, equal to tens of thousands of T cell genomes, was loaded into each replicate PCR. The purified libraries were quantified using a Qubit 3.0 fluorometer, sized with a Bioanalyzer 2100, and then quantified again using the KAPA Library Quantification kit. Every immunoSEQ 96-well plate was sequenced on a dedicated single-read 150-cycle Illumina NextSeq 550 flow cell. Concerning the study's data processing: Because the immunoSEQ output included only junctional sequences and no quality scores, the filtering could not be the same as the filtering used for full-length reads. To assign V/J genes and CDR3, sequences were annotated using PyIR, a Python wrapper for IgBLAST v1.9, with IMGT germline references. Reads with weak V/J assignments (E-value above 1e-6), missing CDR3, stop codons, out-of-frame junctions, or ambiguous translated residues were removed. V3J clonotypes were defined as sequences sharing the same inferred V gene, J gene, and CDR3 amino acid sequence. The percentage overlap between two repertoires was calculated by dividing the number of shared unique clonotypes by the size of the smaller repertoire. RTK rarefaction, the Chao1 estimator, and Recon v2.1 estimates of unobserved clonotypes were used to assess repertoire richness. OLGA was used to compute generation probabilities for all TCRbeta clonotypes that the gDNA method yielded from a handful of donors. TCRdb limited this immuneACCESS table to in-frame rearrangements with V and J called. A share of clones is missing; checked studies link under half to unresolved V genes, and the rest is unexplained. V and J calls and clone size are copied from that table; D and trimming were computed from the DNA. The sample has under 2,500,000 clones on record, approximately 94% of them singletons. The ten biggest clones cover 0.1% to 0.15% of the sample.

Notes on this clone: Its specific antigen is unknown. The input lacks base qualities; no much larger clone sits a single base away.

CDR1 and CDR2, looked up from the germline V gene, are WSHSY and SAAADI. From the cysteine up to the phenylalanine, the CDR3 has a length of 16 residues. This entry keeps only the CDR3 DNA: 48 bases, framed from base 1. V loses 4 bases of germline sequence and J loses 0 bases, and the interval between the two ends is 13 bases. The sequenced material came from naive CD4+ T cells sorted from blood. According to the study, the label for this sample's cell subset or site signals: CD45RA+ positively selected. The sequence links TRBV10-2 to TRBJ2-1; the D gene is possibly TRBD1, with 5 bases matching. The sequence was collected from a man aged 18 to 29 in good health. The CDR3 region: CASSGQGSTSYNEQFF. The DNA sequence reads TGCGCCAGCAGTGGCCAGGGTTCTACCTCCTACAATGAGCAGTTCTTC.